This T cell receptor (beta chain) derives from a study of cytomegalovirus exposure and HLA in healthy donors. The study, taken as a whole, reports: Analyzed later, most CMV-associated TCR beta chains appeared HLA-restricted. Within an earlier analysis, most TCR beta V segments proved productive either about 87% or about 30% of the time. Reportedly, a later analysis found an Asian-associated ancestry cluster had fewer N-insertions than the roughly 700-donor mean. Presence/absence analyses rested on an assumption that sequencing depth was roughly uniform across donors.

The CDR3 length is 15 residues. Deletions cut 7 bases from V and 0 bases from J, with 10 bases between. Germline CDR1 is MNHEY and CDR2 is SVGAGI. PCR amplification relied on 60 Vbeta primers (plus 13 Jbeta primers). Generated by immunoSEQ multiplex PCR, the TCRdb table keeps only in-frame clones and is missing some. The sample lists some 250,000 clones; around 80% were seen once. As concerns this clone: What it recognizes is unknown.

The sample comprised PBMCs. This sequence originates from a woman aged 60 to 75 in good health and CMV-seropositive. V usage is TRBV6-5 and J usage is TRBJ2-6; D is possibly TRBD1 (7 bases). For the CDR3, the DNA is TGTGCCAGCACAGGGGGGAGCTCTGGGGCCAACGTCCTGACTTTC. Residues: CASTGGSSGANVLTF.